This passage covers 12 T cell receptor beta chains from one sample sequenced in a study of T-cell memory formation after mild COVID-19. From the 5' RACE reads, TCRdb called clonotypes with MiXCR, one entry per CDR3 protein. The table records 250,000 to 350,000 distinct CDR3 sequences, more than 15% of them present only once. Sequencing input: PBMCs or a T cell subset sorted from them (not recorded which). These receptors came from a man aged 18 to 29 who had mild COVID-19 (a few samples of this study predate the infection). Cell type and time point are not known.

Ten or more counts support this clonotype. The genes are TRBV6-5 and TRBJ2-5; 10 bases are a match to TRBD2. Germline V gene data show CDR1 as MNHEY and CDR2 as SVGAGI. V was pared by 6 bases and J by 1 base, with 8 bases of the junction left unmatched. The CDR3 totals 16 residues. CDR3 protein: CASRPTLAGPQETQYF. CDR3 nucleotides: TGTGCCAGCAGACCGACACTAGCGGGGCCCCAAGAGACCCAGTACTTC.

This clonotype was seen only a few times. This chain joins TRBV7-6 and TRBJ1-1; the match to TRBD1 covers 11 bases. Germline CDR1 SGHVS, CDR2 FNYEAQ. With V trimmed by 4 bases and J by 5 bases, 6 bases remained unmatched. This CDR3 is 15 amino acids long. This chain's CDR3 is CASSWGTGGSTEAFF. The CDR3 bases are TGTGCCAGCAGCTGGGGGACAGGGGGTTCAACTGAAGCTTTCTTT.

This clonotype was seen at least ten times. This chain uses TRBV9 with TRBJ1-1, with 9 bases identical to TRBD1. Trimming at V came to 4 bases and at J to 6 bases, leaving 7 bases not matched to a gene. The germline gives CDR1 SGDLS, CDR2 YYNGEE. This CDR3 region has 14 residues. Here the CDR3 DNA reads TGTGCCAGCAGCCCGGGACAGGGAGGCTCTGAAGCTTTCTTT. It is translated as CASSPGQGGSEAFF. Using reference TRBV9 and TRBJ1-1 for the parts outside the CDR3, the full variable domain is DSGVTQTPKHLITATGQRVTLRCSPRSGDLSVYWYQQSLDQGLQFLIQYYNGEERAKGNILERFSAQQFPDLHSELNLSSLELGDSALYFCASSPGQGGSEAFFGQGTRLTVV.

This clonotype was recorded a few times. The rearrangement joins TRBV7-2 to TRBJ2-5; 10 bases match TRBD2. V shed 3 bases, J shed 2 bases, and the junction held 3 bases outside the gene matches. CDR3 size: 15 residues. Germline values: CDR1 SGHTA, CDR2 FQGNSA. In DNA form, the CDR3 reads TGTGCCAGCAGCTTCACTAGCGGGGTTCAAGAGACCCAGTACTTC. This gives the protein CASSFTSGVQETQYF. The complete variable domain, with remaining parts taken from reference TRBV7-2 and TRBJ2-5, reads GAGVSQSPSNKVTEKGKDVELRCDPISGHTALYWYRQSLGQGLEFLIYFQGNSAPDKSGLPSDRFSAERTGGSVSTLTIQRTQQEDSAVYLCASSFTSGVQETQYFGPGTRLLVL.

This clonotype was seen only a few times. The chain combines TRBV27 with TRBJ2-3, with 11 nucleotides matching TRBD2. The CDR3 runs 15 residues. V was clipped by 6 bases and J by 5 bases; unmatched bases: 7. The germline gives CDR1 MNHEY, CDR2 SMNVEV (reference sequence). The CDR3 nucleotides read TGTGCCAGCAGAGCCCTAGCGGGGGGCGGAGATACGCAGTATTTT. Translated: CASRALAGGGDTQYF.

The chain carries TRBV7-2 and TRBJ2-7; 7 bases are shared with TRBD1. V was pared by 3 bases and J by 5 bases, with 4 bases of the junction left unmatched. CDR1 SGHTA and CDR2 FQGNSA come from the germline V gene. The CDR3 is 13 residues long. The CDR3 region is CASSFSGTDEQYF. The DNA of the CDR3 is TGTGCCAGCAGCTTTTCGGGGACAGACGAGCAGTACTTC. Looking up the rest from reference TRBV7-2 and TRBJ2-7 gives the full variable domain: GAGVSQSPSNKVTEKGKDVELRCDPISGHTALYWYRQSLGQGLEFLIYFQGNSAPDKSGLPSDRFSAERTGGSVSTLTIQRTQQEDSAVYLCASSFSGTDEQYFGPGTRLTVT.

This clonotype has more than one count but fewer than ten. This chain uses TRBV29-1 with TRBJ2-3; 8 bases fit TRBD1. CDR3 length: 17 amino acids. The V segment lost 6 bases and the J segment 1 base; nucleotides outside the gene matches: 15. CDR1 and CDR2 (germline): SQVTM, ANQGSEA. CDR3 protein: CSVCLGSRGQGTDTQYF. The CDR3 DNA is TGCAGCGTCTGCCTCGGGTCCAGGGGACAGGGCACAGATACGCAGTATTTT.

The table lists this clonotype with a few counts. V and J are TRBV27 and TRBJ1-4; D gene unclear. This CDR3 region has 15 residues. With 5 bases removed from V and 3 bases from J, the gap between germline ends came to 13 bases. Germline V lookup: CDR1 MNHEY, CDR2 SMNVEV (reference sequence). The CDR3 DNA follows: TGTGCCAGCAGTCCCCCGGGAGCGGCTAATGAAAAACTGTTTTTT. Translating it yields CASSPPGAANEKLFF.

This clonotype appeared a few times. V usage is TRBV4-3 and J usage is TRBJ2-3; 11 bases line up with TRBD1. Germline CDR1 LGHNA, CDR2 YSLEER. V shed 2 bases, J shed 0 bases, and the junction held 13 bases outside the gene matches. This CDR3 has 20 residues. The CDR3 loop is CASSQHRGQGGMISTDTQYF. CDR3 in DNA: TGCGCCAGCAGCCAACATCGGGGACAGGGGGGGATGATTAGCACAGATACGCAGTATTTT.

This clonotype was observed a handful of times. The chain recombines TRBV5-1 with TRBJ1-3; tentative D call: TRBD1 (5 bases). This CDR3 is 14 amino acids long. The ends were cut back, 4 bases at V and 2 bases at J, with 10 bases in the middle. Looked up from germline, CDR1 is SGHRS and CDR2 is YFSETQ. The DNA of the CDR3 is TGCGCCAGCAGCCAGGGACGGACTGGAAACACCATATATTTT. This codes for CASSQGRTGNTIYF. Together with reference TRBV5-1 and TRBJ1-3, the CDR3 gives the full variable domain: KAGVTQTPRYLIKTRGQQVTLSCSPISGHRSVSWYQQTPGQGLQFLFEYFSETQRNKGNFPGRFSGRQFSNSRSEMNVSTLELGDSALYLCASSQGRTGNTIYFGEGSWLTVV.

This clonotype was picked up a small number of times. The DNA for the CDR3 is TGCGCCAGCAGCCAAGCGACAGGGGTGGACACTGAAGCTTTCTTT. It encodes CASSQATGVDTEAFF. The V and J genes are TRBV4-1 and TRBJ1-1; TRBD1 aligns across 8 bases. V lost 1 base and J lost 3; bases outside the gene matches: 4. Looked up from germline, CDR1 is MGHRA and CDR2 is YSYEKL. The CDR3 contains 15 residues.

Ten or more counts support this clonotype. The chain combines TRBV5-1 with TRBJ1-2; D ambiguous. Trimming removed 0 bases from V and 5 bases from J, with 11 bases in between. The CDR3 consists of 14 residues. CDR1 SGHRS and CDR2 YFSETQ come from the germline V gene. CDR3 residues: CASSLAVELYGYTF. Here the CDR3 DNA reads TGCGCCAGCAGCTTGGCGGTCGAACTATATGGCTACACCTTC.